This T cell receptor beta chain was recorded in a study of OX40 agonist ivuxolimab in advanced cancers. The wider study: Treatment of patients was with ivuxolimab, an agonistic anti-OX40 (CD134) antibody. One hepatocellular carcinoma and two cutaneous melanoma patients partially responded. Study outcomes and limitations: By week 6 at 0.1 to 3.0 mg/kg, blood CD4+ and CD8+ T cells had expanded clonally.

This CDR3 has 13 amino acids. The germline CDR1 and CDR2 sequences are WNHNN and SYGVQD (reference sequence). V gave up 6 bases and J gave up 5 bases, with 11 bases separating them. Repertoires were generated with immunoSEQ multiplex PCR, while TCRdb's copy carries only in-frame clones and drops some. The sample consists of 40,000 or so clones, about 86% of them appearing once. A note on this clone: Its antigen is currently unknown.

Excluded were patients having autoimmune disease history or systemic immunosuppression. The chain couples TRBV10-1 to TRBJ2-1; D may be TRBD2 (5 bases). Sequenced material: CD4+ or CD8+ T cells sorted from blood, taken in a trial of the OX40 agonist ivuxolimab. The sequence was obtained from an adult with an advanced solid tumor such as melanoma, head and neck, liver or kidney cancer. Written as DNA, the CDR3 is TGCGCCAGCAGATCAGTCGGGAACAATGAGCAGTTCTTC. Translating gives CASRSVGNNEQFF.